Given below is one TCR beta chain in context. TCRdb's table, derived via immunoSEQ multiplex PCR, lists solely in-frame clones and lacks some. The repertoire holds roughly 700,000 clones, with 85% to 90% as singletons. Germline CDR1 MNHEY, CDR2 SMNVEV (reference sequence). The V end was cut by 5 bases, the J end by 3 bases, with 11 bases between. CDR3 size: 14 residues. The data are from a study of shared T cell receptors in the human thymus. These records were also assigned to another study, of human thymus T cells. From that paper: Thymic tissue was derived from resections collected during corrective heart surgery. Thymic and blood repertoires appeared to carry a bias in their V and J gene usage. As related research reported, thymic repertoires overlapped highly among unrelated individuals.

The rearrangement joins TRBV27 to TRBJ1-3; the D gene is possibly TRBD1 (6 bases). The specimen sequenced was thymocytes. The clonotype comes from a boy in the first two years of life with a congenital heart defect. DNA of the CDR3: TGTGCCAGCAGTGCCAGGGGTGATGGAAACACCATATATTTT. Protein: CASSARGDGNTIYF.